The rows below give T cell receptor beta chains drawn from one sample of a study of CD8 T cells in ankylosing spondylitis. TCRdb passed the 5' RACE reads through MiXCR, listing each CDR3 protein once. Of roughly 120,000 distinct CDR3 sequences in the sample, more than 6.5% were seen once. Sequenced: blood, either unsorted or a sorted T cell fraction (not recorded which). These receptors came from a male donor with ankylosing spondylitis or in good health (not recorded which). Each CDR3 is given with its conserved first and last residue. Each record gives: D gene, J gene, V gene, clone size, CDR3 protein, CDR3 DNA. The D gene is left open where the match is weak. Only some rows state a clone size, as once, few, many or a class for expanded clones.

D gene: .
J gene: TRBJ2-5
V gene: TRBV5-1
clone size: many
CDR3 protein: CASSLEDDPQYF
CDR3 DNA: TGCGCCAGCAGCTTGGAGGACGACCCCCAGTACTTC

D gene: TRBD2
J gene: TRBJ2-3
V gene: TRBV20-1
clone size: many
CDR3 protein: CSAPGLAGSDTQYF
CDR3 DNA: TGCAGTGCTCCCGGACTAGCGGGTTCAGATACGCAGTATTTT

D gene: .
J gene: TRBJ2-7
V gene: TRBV20-1
clone size: many
CDR3 protein: CSAPQPGVYEQYF
CDR3 DNA: TGCAGTGCTCCACAGCCCGGGGTATACGAGCAGTACTTC

D gene: TRBD1
J gene: TRBJ2-3
V gene: TRBV5-1
clone size: .
CDR3 protein: CASSLPQGVADTQYF
CDR3 DNA: TGCGCCAGCAGCTTGCCCCAGGGGGTGGCAGATACGCAGTATTTT

D gene: .
J gene: TRBJ1-2
V gene: TRBV6-1
clone size: many
CDR3 protein: CASSPGPRANYGYTF
CDR3 DNA: TGTGCCAGCAGTCCGGGACCGCGAGCTAACTATGGCTACACCTTC

D gene: .
J gene: TRBJ2-1
V gene: TRBV5-1
clone size: many
CDR3 protein: CASSFVASSYNEQFF
CDR3 DNA: TGCGCCAGCAGCTTCGTAGCGAGCTCCTACAATGAGCAGTTCTTC

D gene: .
J gene: TRBJ2-1
V gene: TRBV3-1
clone size: many
CDR3 protein: CASSHNSFRGDEQFF
CDR3 DNA: TGTGCCAGCAGCCATAATTCCTTCCGCGGGGATGAGCAGTTCTTC

D gene: .
J gene: TRBJ1-3
V gene: TRBV20-1
clone size: many
CDR3 protein: CSARDPGRLSGNTIYF
CDR3 DNA: TGCAGTGCTAGAGACCCGGGAAGGCTCTCTGGAAACACCATATATTTT

D gene: TRBD2
J gene: TRBJ2-1
V gene: TRBV20-1
clone size: many
CDR3 protein: CSARPRLAGGLEQFF
CDR3 DNA: TGCAGTGCTAGACCTCGACTAGCGGGGGGGCTTGAGCAGTTCTTC

D gene: .
J gene: TRBJ2-7
V gene: TRBV18
clone size: many
CDR3 protein: CASSPPQGRGQYF
CDR3 DNA: TGTGCCAGCTCACCACCGCAGGGAAGGGGGCAGTACTTC

D gene: .
J gene: TRBJ2-7
V gene: TRBV4-1
clone size: many
CDR3 protein: CASSQMGGPSYEQYF
CDR3 DNA: TGCGCCAGCAGCCAAATGGGGGGCCCCTCCTACGAGCAGTACTTC

D gene: TRBD2
J gene: TRBJ2-1
V gene: TRBV28
clone size: many
CDR3 protein: CASTGTSDEQFF
CDR3 DNA: TGTGCCAGCACCGGGACTAGCGATGAGCAGTTCTTC

D gene: .
J gene: TRBJ1-2
V gene: TRBV24-1
clone size: many
CDR3 protein: CATSDGAYGYTF
CDR3 DNA: TGTGCCACCAGTGATGGGGCCTATGGCTACACCTTC

D gene: .
J gene: TRBJ1-2
V gene: TRBV5-5
clone size: many
CDR3 protein: CASSSRLNYGYTF
CDR3 DNA: TGTGCCAGCAGCTCTCGCCTAAACTATGGCTACACCTTC

D gene: .
J gene: TRBJ2-1
V gene: TRBV7-7
clone size: many
CDR3 protein: CASSPASTSGQFF
CDR3 DNA: TGTGCTAGCAGCCCAGCCTCTACCTCGGGGCAGTTCTTC

D gene: TRBD2
J gene: TRBJ2-3
V gene: TRBV29-1
clone size: many
CDR3 protein: CSVPGTRSSDTQYF
CDR3 DNA: TGCAGCGTTCCCGGGACTAGATCATCAGATACGCAGTATTTT

D gene: .
J gene: TRBJ2-7
V gene: TRBV27
clone size: many
CDR3 protein: CASRRDSGEQYF
CDR3 DNA: TGTGCCAGCAGACGGGACTCCGGCGAGCAGTACTTC

D gene: .
J gene: TRBJ2-3
V gene: TRBV6-5
clone size: many
CDR3 protein: CASTQGDTQYF
CDR3 DNA: TGTGCCAGCACCCAAGGGGATACGCAGTATTTT

D gene: .
J gene: TRBJ2-7
V gene: TRBV7-9
clone size: .
CDR3 protein: CASSLGGEDEQYF
CDR3 DNA: TGTGCCAGCAGCTTAGGTGGGGAGGACGAGCAGTACTTC

D gene: TRBD2
J gene: TRBJ2-1
V gene: TRBV5-1
clone size: many
CDR3 protein: CASSLPRTKSGGAYNEQFF
CDR3 DNA: TGCGCCAGCAGCTTACCCCGGACTAAGAGCGGGGGGGCCTACAATGAGCAGTTCTTC

D gene: TRBD2
J gene: TRBJ2-5
V gene: TRBV9
clone size: many
CDR3 protein: CASSVGVSAGGYQETQYF
CDR3 DNA: TGTGCCAGCAGCGTAGGTGTGTCGGCGGGAGGTTACCAAGAGACCCAGTACTTC

D gene: .
J gene: TRBJ1-3
V gene: TRBV6-1
clone size: many
CDR3 protein: CASKVDGSSNTIYF
CDR3 DNA: TGTGCCAGCAAAGTCGACGGCAGCTCCAACACCATATATTTT

D gene: TRBD2
J gene: TRBJ2-1
V gene: TRBV29-1
clone size: many
CDR3 protein: CSVEWTSGPKQFF
CDR3 DNA: TGCAGCGTTGAATGGACTAGCGGGCCCAAGCAGTTCTTC

D gene: TRBD1
J gene: TRBJ2-7
V gene: TRBV5-1
clone size: .
CDR3 protein: CASSLGPGQGSYEQYF
CDR3 DNA: TGCGCCAGCAGCTTGGGTCCGGGACAGGGGTCCTACGAGCAGTACTTC

D gene: .
J gene: TRBJ2-3
V gene: TRBV12-3/TRBV12-4
clone size: many
CDR3 protein: CASSFPRLSTDTQYF
CDR3 DNA: TGTGCCAGCAGTTTTCCCCGGCTCAGCACAGATACGCAGTATTTT

D gene: .
J gene: TRBJ1-1
V gene: TRBV10-1
clone size: many
CDR3 protein: CARGERNTEAFF
CDR3 DNA: TGCGCCAGAGGAGAAAGGAACACTGAAGCTTTCTTT

D gene: .
J gene: TRBJ1-4
V gene: TRBV7-2
clone size: many
CDR3 protein: CASSFRHTIATNEKLFF
CDR3 DNA: TGTGCCAGCAGCTTCCGGCACACAATTGCAACTAATGAAAAACTGTTTTTT

D gene: .
J gene: TRBJ2-1
V gene: TRBV12-3/TRBV12-4
clone size: many
CDR3 protein: CASSVSTVGYGWRTF
CDR3 DNA: TGTGCCAGCAGTGTCTCGACAGTTGGGTATGGTTGGCGCACCTTC

D gene: TRBD1
J gene: TRBJ2-5
V gene: TRBV12-3/TRBV12-4
clone size: many
CDR3 protein: CASSLTGMETQYF
CDR3 DNA: TGTGCCAGCAGCCTGACAGGGATGGAGACCCAGTACTTC

D gene: TRBD2
J gene: TRBJ2-1
V gene: TRBV20-1
clone size: many
CDR3 protein: CSASRGTSDYNEQFF
CDR3 DNA: TGCAGTGCTAGCAGGGGGACTAGCGACTACAATGAGCAGTTCTTC

D gene: TRBD2
J gene: TRBJ2-5
V gene: TRBV5-1
clone size: many
CDR3 protein: CASSHTPGTTQETQYF
CDR3 DNA: TGCGCCAGCAGCCATACTCCCGGGACTACCCAAGAGACCCAGTACTTC

D gene: .
J gene: TRBJ1-5
V gene: TRBV18
clone size: .
CDR3 protein: CASSPAGINQPQHF
CDR3 DNA: TGTGCCAGCTCACCAGCCGGAATCAATCAGCCCCAGCATTTT

D gene: .
J gene: TRBJ1-1
V gene: TRBV5-1
clone size: many
CDR3 protein: CASSTTVNTEAFF
CDR3 DNA: TGCGCCAGCAGCACGACGGTGAACACTGAAGCTTTCTTT

D gene: .
J gene: TRBJ1-2
V gene: TRBV29-1
clone size: many
CDR3 protein: CSVEVDTIYGYTF
CDR3 DNA: TGCAGCGTTGAAGTGGACACTATCTATGGCTACACCTTC